The rows below give T cell receptor beta chains drawn from one sample of a study of naive and memory T cell subsets. In TCRdb, the UMI-ligation and nested PCR reads were re-called with MiXCR into one record per CDR3 protein. The sample has 80,000 or so distinct CDR3 sequences, about 10% seen once. The sample comprised naive CD8+ T cells from blood. These receptors all stem from a human donor in good health. The CDR3 runs from the conserved cysteine through the conserved F or W. The order of the fields is V gene, D gene, J gene, clone size, CDR3 DNA, CDR3 protein. D genes are given only for firm matches. A clone size is listed for some rows: how often the clone was seen (once, few, many), or a class if it is expanded.

v_call: TRBV5-1; d_call: TRBD2; j_call: TRBJ2-7; clone_size: many; cdr3_nt: TGCGCCAGCAGCCCGGGACTATTCTACGAGCAGTACTTC; cdr3_aa: CASSPGLFYEQYF
v_call: TRBV6-5; d_call: .; j_call: TRBJ2-2; clone_size: many; cdr3_nt: TGTGCCAGCATCGGGCGGAACACCGGGGAGCTGTTTTTT; cdr3_aa: CASIGRNTGELFF
v_call: TRBV4-1; d_call: TRBD2; j_call: TRBJ2-3; clone_size: .; cdr3_nt: TGCGCCAGCAGCCGACTAGCGGGAGATATTGTAGATACGCAGTATTTT; cdr3_aa: CASSRLAGDIVDTQYF
v_call: TRBV15; d_call: TRBD2; j_call: TRBJ2-3; clone_size: .; cdr3_nt: TGTGCCACCAGCAGAGAAGGCCCAAGCGGGGGAGTCTATAGCACAGATACGCAGTATTTT; cdr3_aa: CATSREGPSGGVYSTDTQYF
v_call: TRBV12-3/TRBV12-4; d_call: .; j_call: TRBJ2-7; clone_size: .; cdr3_nt: TGTGCCAGCAGTTCGGGAGCAGAGCAGTACTTC; cdr3_aa: CASSSGAEQYF
v_call: TRBV5-5; d_call: TRBD1; j_call: TRBJ2-7; clone_size: few; cdr3_nt: TGTGCCAGCAGCCCAAAACAGGGGTCGCACGAGCAGTACTTC; cdr3_aa: CASSPKQGSHEQYF
v_call: TRBV20-1; d_call: .; j_call: TRBJ2-1; clone_size: many; cdr3_nt: TGCAGTGCTAGAGATATGTCTAGCGCCCACTACAATGAGCAGTTCTTC; cdr3_aa: CSARDMSSAHYNEQFF
v_call: TRBV6-2/TRBV6-3; d_call: .; j_call: TRBJ2-3; clone_size: .; cdr3_nt: TGTGCCAGCAGCGCTCTAGGGGGGAAGGTCACAGATACGCAGTATTTT; cdr3_aa: CASSALGGKVTDTQYF
v_call: TRBV10-2; d_call: TRBD2; j_call: TRBJ2-7; clone_size: many; cdr3_nt: TGCGCCAGCAGTGACCTGGGGACTAGCGGGAGTAACCCCTACGAGCAGTACTTC; cdr3_aa: CASSDLGTSGSNPYEQYF
v_call: TRBV12-3/TRBV12-4; d_call: TRBD2; j_call: TRBJ2-5; clone_size: many; cdr3_nt: TGTGCCAGCAGTAACCTAGCGGGACAAGAGACCCAGTACTTC; cdr3_aa: CASSNLAGQETQYF
v_call: TRBV28; d_call: .; j_call: TRBJ2-3; clone_size: .; cdr3_nt: TGTGCCAGCAGTTTAGTCTTCCTGTCCACAGAATTCAAAAACAACGTGGATACGCAGTATTTT; cdr3_aa: CASSLVFLSTEFKNNVDTQYF
v_call: TRBV6-1; d_call: TRBD1; j_call: TRBJ2-7; clone_size: few; cdr3_nt: TGTGCCAGCAGTGAACTAGGGACAGGGGGCCCATTCTACGAGCAGTACTTC; cdr3_aa: CASSELGTGGPFYEQYF